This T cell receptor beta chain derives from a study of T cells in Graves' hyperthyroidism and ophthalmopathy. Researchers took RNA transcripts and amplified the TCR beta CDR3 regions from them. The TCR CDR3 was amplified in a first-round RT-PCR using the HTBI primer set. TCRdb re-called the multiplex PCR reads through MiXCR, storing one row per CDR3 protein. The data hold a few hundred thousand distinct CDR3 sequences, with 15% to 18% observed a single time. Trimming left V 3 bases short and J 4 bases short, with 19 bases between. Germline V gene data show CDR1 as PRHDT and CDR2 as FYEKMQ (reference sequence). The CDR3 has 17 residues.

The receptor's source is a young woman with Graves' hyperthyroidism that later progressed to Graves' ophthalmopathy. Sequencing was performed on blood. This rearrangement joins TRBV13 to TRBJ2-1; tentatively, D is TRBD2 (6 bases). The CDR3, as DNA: TGTGCCAGCAGCTTGAGTCGGGGGAGTATCGGTTACAATGAGCAGTTCTTC. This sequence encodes CASSLSRGSIGYNEQFF.